The clone carrying this T cell receptor (beta chain) came up a few times. Its antigen is unknown. RNA transcripts were the template for amplifying TCR beta CDR3 regions. RT-PCR in the first round (using the HTBI primer set) targeted the TCR CDR3. MiXCR, applied by TCRdb to the multiplex PCR reads, yields one record per CDR3 protein. The profile shows 450,000 to 700,000 distinct CDR3 sequences, around 45% of them singletons. These data belong to a study of T cells in Graves' hyperthyroidism and ophthalmopathy. Study findings and constraints: Blood also showed most of the thyroid clonotypes that were expanded above 0.001.

This clonotype was sampled from an adult woman with Graves' disease, either hyperthyroidism or ophthalmopathy (not recorded which). Sequenced sample: peripheral blood or thyroid tissue (not recorded which).

The CDR3 bases are TGCAGCGTTCGTCGGCAGAACCATCAAGAGACCCAGTACTTC. Its translation is CSVRRQNHQETQYF. V is TRBV29-1 and J is TRBJ2-5, with no clear D. The CDR3 length is 14 residues. CDR1 and CDR2 (germline): SQVTM, ANQGSEA. Trimming pared 5 bases from V and 2 bases from J, leaving 15 bases between. The full variable domain, rest sourced from reference TRBV29-1 and TRBJ2-5, is SAVISQKPSRDICQRGTSLTIQCQVDSQVTMMFWYRQQPGQSLTLIATANQGSEATYESGFVIDKFPISRPNLTFSTLTVSNMSPEDSSIYLCSVRRQNHQETQYFGPGTRLLVL.